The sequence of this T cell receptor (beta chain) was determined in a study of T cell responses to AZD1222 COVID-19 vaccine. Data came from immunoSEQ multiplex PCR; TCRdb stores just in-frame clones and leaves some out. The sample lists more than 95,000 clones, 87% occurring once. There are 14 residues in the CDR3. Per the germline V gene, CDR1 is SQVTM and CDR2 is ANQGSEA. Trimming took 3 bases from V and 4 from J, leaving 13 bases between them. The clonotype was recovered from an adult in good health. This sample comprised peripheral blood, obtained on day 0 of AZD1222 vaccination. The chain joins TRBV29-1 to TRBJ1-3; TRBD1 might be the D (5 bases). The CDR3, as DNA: TGCAGCGTTGAGGAGGGGATGGCCGGAAACACCATATATTTT. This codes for CSVEEGMAGNTIYF.